Sequencing of this T cell receptor (beta chain) was carried out in a study of cytomegalovirus exposure and HLA in healthy donors. Study-wide context: Out of 170 million or so T cells, an earlier analysis found some 120 million unique TCR beta sequences in total.

Trimming removed 5 bases from V and 4 bases from J; junction bases left unmatched: 19. Looked up from germline, CDR1 is SGHTA and CDR2 is FQGNSA. The CDR3 has 19 amino acids. Concerning this clone itself: Its target is unknown.

Study-wide findings and caveats: Donors were assumed by presence/absence analyses to have roughly uniform sequencing depth.

Researchers ran the PCR with 60 Vbeta and 13 Jbeta primers. Authors' analysis steps: As a later analysis found, there were 70 million to 90 million unique TCR beta chains, of which roughly 11 million were shared. Clones were sequenced by immunoSEQ multiplex PCR, and TCRdb holds only the in-frame ones, with some missing. That table furnishes V, J and clone size, whereas the DNA furnished D and trimming. Here the sample spans approximately 110,000 clones, under 80% being singletons. The chain carries TRBV7-2 and TRBJ2-1; 8 bases align to TRBD2. Sample: PBMCs. The source is a woman aged 40 to 50 in good health and CMV-seropositive. Here the CDR3 reads CASSQAWPRLAGTYNEQFF. For the CDR3, the DNA is TGTGCCAGCAGCCAGGCGTGGCCGAGGCTAGCGGGTACATACAATGAGCAGTTCTTC.